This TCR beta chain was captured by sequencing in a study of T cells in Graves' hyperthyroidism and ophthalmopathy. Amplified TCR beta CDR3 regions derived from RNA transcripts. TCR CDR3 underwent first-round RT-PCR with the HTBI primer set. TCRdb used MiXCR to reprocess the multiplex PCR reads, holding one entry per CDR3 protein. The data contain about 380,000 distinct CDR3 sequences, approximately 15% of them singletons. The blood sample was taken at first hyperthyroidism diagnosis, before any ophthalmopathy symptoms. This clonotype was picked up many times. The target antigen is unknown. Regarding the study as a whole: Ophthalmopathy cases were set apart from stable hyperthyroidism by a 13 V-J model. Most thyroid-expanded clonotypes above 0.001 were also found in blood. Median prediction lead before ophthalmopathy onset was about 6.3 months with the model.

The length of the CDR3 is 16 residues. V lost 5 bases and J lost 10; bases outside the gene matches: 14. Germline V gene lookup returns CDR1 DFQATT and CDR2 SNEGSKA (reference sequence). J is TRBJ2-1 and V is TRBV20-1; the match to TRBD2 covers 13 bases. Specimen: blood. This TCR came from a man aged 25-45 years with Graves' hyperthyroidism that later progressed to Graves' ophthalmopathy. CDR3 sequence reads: CSAFTSGGASFGEQFF. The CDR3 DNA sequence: TGCAGTGCTTTCACTAGCGGGGGGGCCAGTTTCGGAGAGCAGTTCTTC.